The sequence of this T cell receptor (beta chain) was determined in a study of Ad26.COV2.S vaccination and SARS-CoV-2 variants. Turning to the study itself: A COV1001 Ad26.COV2.S trial-arm participant provided the sample. Participants got Ad26.COV2.S intramuscularly, once or twice 56 days apart.

Documented treatment: approximately 18 received Ad26.COV2.S at low or high dose, single or two shots; about five received placebo; per-sample allocation not given. Vaccine and placebo recipients were sampled on day 63 after the first injection. Overall study findings and caveats: Relative to placebo recipients, vaccine recipients exhibited elevated spike-specific TCR breadth.

Regarding this clone: The antigen remains unidentified.

The CDR3 totals 18 residues. The V end was cut by 0 bases, the J end by 4 bases, with 18 bases between. Germline CDR1 is SGHTA and CDR2 is FQGNSA. The repertoire was sequenced with immunoSEQ multiplex PCR; TCRdb's copy has only in-frame clones and lacks some. The table has fewer than 600,000 clones, 80% to 90% seen once; the top ten hold over 1.5%. This TCR was recovered from a person between 18 and 65 years old who received the Ad26.COV2.S COVID-19 vaccine or a placebo. The V gene is TRBV7-2, the J gene TRBJ2-2, with D perhaps matching TRBD1 (5 bases). The sequencing here drew on peripheral blood, taken in a trial of Ad26.COV2.S vaccine versus placebo. The chain's CDR3 is CASSLAASFSRVTGELFF. The DNA for the CDR3 is TGTGCCAGCAGCTTAGCGGCCTCCTTCTCCAGGGTCACCGGGGAGCTGTTTTTT.